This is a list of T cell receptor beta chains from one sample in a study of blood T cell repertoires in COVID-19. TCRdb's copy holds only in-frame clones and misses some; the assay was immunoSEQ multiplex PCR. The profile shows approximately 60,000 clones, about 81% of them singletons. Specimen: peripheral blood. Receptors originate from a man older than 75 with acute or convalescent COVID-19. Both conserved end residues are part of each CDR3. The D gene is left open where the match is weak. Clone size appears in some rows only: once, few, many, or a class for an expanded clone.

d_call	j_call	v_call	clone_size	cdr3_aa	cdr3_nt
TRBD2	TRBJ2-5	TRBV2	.	CASSASGIQETQYF	TGTGCCAGCAGTGCCAGCGGGATCCAAGAGACCCAGTACTTC
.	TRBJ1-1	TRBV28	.	CASSFSREVAEAFF	TGTGCCAGCAGTTTCTCCAGGGAGGTGGCTGAAGCTTTCTTT
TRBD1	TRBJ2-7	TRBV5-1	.	CASSKGQVYEQYF	TGCGCCAGCAGCAAGGGACAGGTTTACGAGCAGTACTTC
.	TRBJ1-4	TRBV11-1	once	CASSTRQAQKLFF	TGTGCCAGCAGCACCAGACAGGCTCAAAAACTGTTTTTT
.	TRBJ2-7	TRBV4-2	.	CASSQVTESYEQYF	TGTGCCAGCAGCCAAGTAACAGAAAGCTACGAGCAGTACTTC
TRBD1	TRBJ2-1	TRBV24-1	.	CATSGTGDHEQFF	TGTGCCACCAGCGGGACAGGGGATCATGAGCAGTTCTTC
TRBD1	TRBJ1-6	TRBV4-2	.	CASSQVTGINSPLHF	TGTGCCAGCAGCCAGGTGACAGGGATCAATTCACCCCTCCACTTT
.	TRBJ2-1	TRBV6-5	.	CASSRQAHSYNEQFF	TGTGCCAGCAGTCGACAGGCACACTCCTACAATGAGCAGTTCTTC
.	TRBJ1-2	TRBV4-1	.	CASSQEPGTLSDGYTF	TGCGCCAGCAGCCAAGAACCCGGGACTTTGTCGGATGGCTACACCTTC
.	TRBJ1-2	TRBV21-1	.	CASSRGRVDYGYTF	TGTGCCAGCAGCAGGGGCAGAGTAGACTATGGCTACACCTTC
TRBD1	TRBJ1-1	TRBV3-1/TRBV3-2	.	CASSQWDRKTEAFF	TGTGCCAGCAGCCAATGGGACAGAAAAACTGAAGCTTTCTTT
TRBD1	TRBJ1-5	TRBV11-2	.	CASSLGQGYQPQHF	TGTGCCAGCAGCTTAGGACAGGGATATCAGCCCCAGCATTTT
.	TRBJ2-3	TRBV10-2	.	CASQSDTQYF	TGCGCCAGCCAGTCAGATACGCAGTATTTT
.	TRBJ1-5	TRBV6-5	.	CASSYSAGSRQPQHF	TGTGCCAGCAGTTACTCGGCAGGGTCGAGGCAGCCCCAGCATTTT
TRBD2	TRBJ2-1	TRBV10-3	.	CAISARADVGTSGHEQFF	TGTGCCATCAGTGCGAGGGCGGACGTTGGTACTAGCGGACATGAGCAGTTCTTC
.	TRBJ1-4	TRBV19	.	CASSTSPNEKLFF	TGTGCCAGTAGTACCAGTCCTAATGAAAAACTGTTTTTT
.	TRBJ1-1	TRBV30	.	CAWSPLRGENTEAFF	TGTGCCTGGAGTCCCCTCAGGGGTGAAAACACTGAAGCTTTCTTT
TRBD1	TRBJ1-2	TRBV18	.	CASSPLRDRAKDGYTF	TGTGCCAGCTCACCTCTCCGGGACAGGGCTAAGGATGGCTACACCTTC
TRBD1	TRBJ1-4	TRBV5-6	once	CASSYRGGREKLFF	TGTGCCAGCAGCTACAGGGGAGGTCGGGAAAAACTGTTTTTT
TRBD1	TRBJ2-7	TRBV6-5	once	CASSYSGQGYEQYF	TGTGCCAGCAGTTACTCGGGACAGGGATACGAGCAGTACTTC
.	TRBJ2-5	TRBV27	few	CASSFREQETQYF	TGTGCCAGCAGTTTCAGGGAACAAGAGACCCAGTACTTC
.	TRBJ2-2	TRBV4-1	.	CASSQRQARGNTGELFF	TGCGCCAGCAGCCAACGACAGGCACGGGGGAACACCGGGGAGCTGTTTTTT
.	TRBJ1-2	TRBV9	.	CASSPTGLPNLGGYTF	TGTGCCAGCAGCCCAACGGGACTCCCAAACCTAGGGGGCTACACCTTC
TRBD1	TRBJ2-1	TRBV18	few	CASSPGTGTYNEQFF	TGTGCCAGCTCACCAGGGACAGGAACCTACAATGAGCAGTTCTTC
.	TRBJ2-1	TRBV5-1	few	CASSLEWLANEQFF	TGCGCCAGCAGCTTGGAGTGGCTAGCCAATGAGCAGTTCTTC
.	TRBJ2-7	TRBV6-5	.	CASRSFSYEQYF	TGTGCCAGCAGAAGCTTCTCCTACGAGCAGTACTTC
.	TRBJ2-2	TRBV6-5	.	CASSLVGPNTGELFF	TGTGCCAGCAGTCTGGTGGGGCCGAACACCGGGGAGCTGTTTTTT
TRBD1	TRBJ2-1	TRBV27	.	CASSLLPPSTGYSYEQFF	TGTGCCAGCAGTTTATTGCCCCCCTCGACAGGGTATTCGTATGAGCAGTTCTTC
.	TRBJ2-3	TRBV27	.	CASSFLSTDTQYF	TGTGCCAGCAGTTTCCTAAGCACAGATACGCAGTATTTT
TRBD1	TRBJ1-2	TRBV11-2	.	CASSFSGQGWIGYTF	TGTGCCAGCAGCTTCTCCGGACAGGGGTGGATAGGCTACACCTTC
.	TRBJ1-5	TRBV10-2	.	CASSESTGRQPQHF	TGCGCCAGCAGTGAGTCGACAGGTCGTCAGCCCCAGCATTTT
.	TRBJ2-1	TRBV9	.	CASSVTGSYNEQFF	TGTGCCAGCAGCGTAACAGGCTCCTACAATGAGCAGTTCTTC